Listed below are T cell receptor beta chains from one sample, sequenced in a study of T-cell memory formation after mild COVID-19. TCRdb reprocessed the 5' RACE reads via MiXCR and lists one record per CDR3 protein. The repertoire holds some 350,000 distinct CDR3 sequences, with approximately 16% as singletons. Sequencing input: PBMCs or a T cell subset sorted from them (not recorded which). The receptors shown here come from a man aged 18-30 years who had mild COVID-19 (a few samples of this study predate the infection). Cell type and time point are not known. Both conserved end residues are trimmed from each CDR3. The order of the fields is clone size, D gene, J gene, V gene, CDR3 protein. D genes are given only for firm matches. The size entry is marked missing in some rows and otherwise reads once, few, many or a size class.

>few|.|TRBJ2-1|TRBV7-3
ASSLTHPEIPGEQF
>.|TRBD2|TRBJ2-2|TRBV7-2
ARAGGLNTGELF
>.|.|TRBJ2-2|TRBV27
ASSFSNTGELF
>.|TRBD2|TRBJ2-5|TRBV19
ASSSGTSGIQETQY
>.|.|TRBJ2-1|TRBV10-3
AISEQSKLYNEQF
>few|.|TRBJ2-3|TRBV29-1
SVSLEPTDTQY
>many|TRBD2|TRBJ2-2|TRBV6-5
ASSRAGATNTGELF
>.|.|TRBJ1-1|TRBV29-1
SVRSGTANTEAF
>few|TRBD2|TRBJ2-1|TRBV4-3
ASSQDRSRLAGAGDEQF
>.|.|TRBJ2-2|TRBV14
ASSQGGQGPTGELF
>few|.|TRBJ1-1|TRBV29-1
SVNRDMNTEAF
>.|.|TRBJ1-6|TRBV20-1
SAPPFGGAKADSPLH
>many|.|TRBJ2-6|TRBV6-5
ASSSVGFSGANVLT
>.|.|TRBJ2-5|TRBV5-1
ASSLSAAGTQY
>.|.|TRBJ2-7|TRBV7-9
ASSFWALSYEQY
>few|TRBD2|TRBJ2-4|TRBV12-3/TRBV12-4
ASSLPAQRGALAKNIQY
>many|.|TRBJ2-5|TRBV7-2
ASTRGETQY
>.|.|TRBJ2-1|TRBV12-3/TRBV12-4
ASSPSPTSYNEQF
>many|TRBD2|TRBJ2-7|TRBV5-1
ASRPRGDPGEQY
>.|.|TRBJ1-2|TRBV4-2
ASSQDFGQGRLGYT
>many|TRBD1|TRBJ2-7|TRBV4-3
ASSPQGAKGEQY
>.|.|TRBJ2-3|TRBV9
ASAGGGFSTDTQY
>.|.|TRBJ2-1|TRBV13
ASSLGIGDEQF
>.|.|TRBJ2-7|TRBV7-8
ASSLLRLTSYEQY
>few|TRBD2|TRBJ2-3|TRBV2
ASSEERGSTDTQY
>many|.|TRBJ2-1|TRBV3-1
ASSQEVAEYNEQF
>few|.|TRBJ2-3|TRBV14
ASSYTGYTQY
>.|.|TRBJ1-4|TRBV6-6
ASSYSEGWDEKLF
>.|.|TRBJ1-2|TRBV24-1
ATSDRAGNYGYT
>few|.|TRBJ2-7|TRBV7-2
ASSFPLGPLDEQY
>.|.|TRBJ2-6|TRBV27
ASSLYPGSGANVLT
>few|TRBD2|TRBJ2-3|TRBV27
ASRKRGDDTDTQY
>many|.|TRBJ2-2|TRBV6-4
ASSDGETGELF
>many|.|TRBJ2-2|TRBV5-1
ASSLGAGELF
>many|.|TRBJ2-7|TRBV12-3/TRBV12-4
ASSLRTRDSRQY
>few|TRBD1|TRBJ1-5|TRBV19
ASSKNQGARQPQH
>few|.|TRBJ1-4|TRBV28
ASSPVRGNEKLF
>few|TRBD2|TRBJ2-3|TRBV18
ASSPPGLAGITDTQY
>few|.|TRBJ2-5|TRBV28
ASSSTRDSTPRETQY
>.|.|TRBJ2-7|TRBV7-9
ASTRPEGHEQY
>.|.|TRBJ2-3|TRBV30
AWSVPGGAHTQY
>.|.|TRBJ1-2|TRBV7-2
ASSSLTDSTGYT
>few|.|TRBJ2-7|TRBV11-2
ASSPPTNEQY
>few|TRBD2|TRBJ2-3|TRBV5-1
ASFTDPGLAGMDTQY